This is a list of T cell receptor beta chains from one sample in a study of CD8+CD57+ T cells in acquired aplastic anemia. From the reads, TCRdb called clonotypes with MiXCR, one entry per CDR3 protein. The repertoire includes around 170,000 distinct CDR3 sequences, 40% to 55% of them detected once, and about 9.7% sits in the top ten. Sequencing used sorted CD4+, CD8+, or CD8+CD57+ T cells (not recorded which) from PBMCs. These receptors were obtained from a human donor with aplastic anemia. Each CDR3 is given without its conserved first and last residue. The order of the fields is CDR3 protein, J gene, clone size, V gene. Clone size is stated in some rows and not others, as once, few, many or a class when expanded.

ASSLFGQGAYDQY,TRBJ2-7,.,TRBV5-1
ASSVQRNTEAF,TRBJ1-1,many,TRBV6-2/TRBV6-3
SASPTGGYTEAF,TRBJ1-1,.,TRBV20-1
ASSDWGQSNQPQH,TRBJ1-5,.,TRBV2
ASSIVGASTDTQY,TRBJ2-3,.,TRBV19
ASSRDRSGEQY,TRBJ2-7,many,TRBV5-4
AWTPQVYGYT,TRBJ1-2,.,TRBV30
SASRPVDEQY,.,.,TRBV20-1
ATSSVIGTGSRHEQY,TRBJ2-7,few,TRBV15
ASSNSGTGNYGYT,TRBJ1-2,.,TRBV19
ASSQDTGDLF,TRBJ2-2,.,TRBV6-1
ATSTPVGETQY,TRBJ2-5,few,TRBV24-1
ASSSGIGDIQY,TRBJ2-4,many,TRBV7-3
ASSRSGYEQY,TRBJ2-7,many,TRBV7-2
ASSSILLSYEQY,TRBJ2-7,.,TRBV12-3/TRBV12-4
AISSGHTYGYT,TRBJ1-2,.,TRBV10-3
ASSGFADSPLH,TRBJ1-6,many,TRBV2
ASSPDQLGGGTYEQY,TRBJ2-7,.,TRBV7-8
ASSLDLNSPLH,TRBJ1-6,.,TRBV11-3
SATPQGVEAF,TRBJ1-1,.,TRBV20-1
ASSLVGVVGPETQY,TRBJ2-5,many,TRBV11-2
ATSRPGEGNTIY,TRBJ1-3,medium-sized,TRBV15
SAFSGGARQAQETQY,TRBJ2-5,.,TRBV20-1
ASSMAGETEAF,TRBJ1-1,many,TRBV2
ASSFAGRGSNEQY,TRBJ2-7,many,TRBV13
ASSLEDGSPLH,TRBJ1-6,.,TRBV7-9
ATSRDPGGYT,TRBJ1-2,many,TRBV15
ASSETGTSMETQY,TRBJ2-5,many,TRBV5-1
ASSEWGGGSPLH,TRBJ1-6,many,TRBV25-1
ASSKRGFSGQY,TRBJ2-7,.,TRBV19
ASSDSGSGSYEQY,TRBJ2-7,.,TRBV2
ASSPPGQGDYEQY,TRBJ2-7,once,TRBV7-9
SARVAAGGMNTEAF,TRBJ1-1,many,TRBV20-1
AVTRQGRTDTQY,TRBJ2-3,few,TRBV10-3
ATSREGLGEPQH,TRBJ1-5,.,TRBV15